These 5 T cell receptor beta chains were sequenced from one sample in a study of lymphopenia after photon versus proton radiotherapy. The data were produced by immunoSEQ multiplex PCR, yet TCRdb's version contains in-frame clones alone and is incomplete. The sample lists fewer than 30,000 clones, roughly 90% seen once, with around a fifth in the top ten. The input for sequencing was peripheral blood, taken from a patient treated with photon-based radiotherapy. These receptors were taken from a man aged 50 to 60 with gastric cancer.

V gene TRBV5-1 combines with J gene TRBJ2-5; D may correspond to TRBD1 or TRBD2 (5 bases each). The V gene lost 4 bases and the J gene lost 4 bases, with 20 bases spanning the gap. Germline assignment: CDR1 SGHRS and CDR2 YFSETQ. The CDR3 has 16 residues. This CDR3 is CASSTSGTLGGETQYF. In DNA, the CDR3 is TGCGCCAGCAGCACATCCGGGACGTTGGGTGGAGAGACCCAGTACTTC.

CDR3 sequence: CASSATGGAETQYF. CDR3 nucleotide sequence: TGCGCCAGCAGCGCAACAGGGGGGGCCGAGACCCAGTACTTC. The chain recombines TRBV5-1 with TRBJ2-5; a possible D gene is TRBD1 (8 bases). The V gene lost 4 bases and the J gene lost 5 bases, with 15 bases spanning the gap. CDR1 SGHRS and CDR2 YFSETQ come from the germline V gene. The length of the CDR3 is 14 residues.

The chain uses TRBV5-1 and TRBJ2-2; D is undetermined. Germline V gene lookup returns CDR1 SGHRS and CDR2 YFSETQ. CDR3 length: 16 amino acids. V lost 0 bases and J lost 0, with 9 bases in between. The CDR3 here is CASSLALRANTGELFF. Written as DNA, the CDR3 is TGCGCCAGCAGCTTGGCCCTACGGGCGAACACCGGGGAGCTGTTTTTT.

V and J are TRBV18 and TRBJ2-7; 8 positions agree with TRBD1. Germline-derived CDR1 and CDR2 are KGHSH and LQKENI. V was clipped by 4 bases and J by 4 bases; unmatched bases: 12. The CDR3 sequence is 16 residues long. DNA of the CDR3: TGTGCCAGCTCACAGACTATCGGGACAGGCCCGTACGAGCAGTACTTC. Translation gives CASSQTIGTGPYEQYF. The full variable domain, with the rest looked up from reference TRBV18 and TRBJ2-7, is NAGVMQNPRHLVRRRGQEARLRCSPMKGHSHVYWYRQLPEEGLKFMVYLQKENIIDESGMPKERFSAEFPKEGPSILRIQQVVRGDSAAYFCASSQTIGTGPYEQYFGPGTRLTVT.

The chain carries TRBV25-1 and TRBJ2-1; 9 bases are shared with TRBD2. The CDR3 loop spans 16 amino acids. Germline V CDR1 and CDR2: MGHDK, SYGVNS. Trimming at V came to 2 bases and at J to 7 bases, leaving 9 bases not matched to a gene. This CDR3 reads CASSEAGGGAGNEQFF. CDR3 bases: TGTGCCAGCAGTGAAGCCGGCGGGGGGGCGGGTAATGAGCAGTTCTTC. Full variable domain (remainder filled in from reference TRBV25-1 and TRBJ2-1): EADIYQTPRYLVIGTGKKITLECSQTMGHDKMYWYQQDPGMELHLIHYSYGVNSTEKGDLSSESTVSRIRTEHFPLTLESARPSHTSQYLCASSEAGGGAGNEQFFGPGTRLTVL.